The T cell receptor (beta chain) described here comes from a study of T cells after yellow fever vaccination. Study information: With SMART-Seq v4 Ultra Low Input, the fractions containing low cell numbers were prepared.

On this clonotype: Its antigen is unknown.

General study results and limits: Post-booster samples contained most primary-vaccination clones (more than 95% CD4, about 90% CD8). By day 5 rather than day 15, the secondary response had peaked, though it was weaker.

CDR3 length: 15 residues. V lost 0 bases to trimming and J lost 1 base, with 10 bases between them. Germline values: CDR1 SGDLS, CDR2 YYNGEE. UMIs were added to TCR cDNA along with a universal primer site when it was made by 5'RACE template switching. Using its own MiXCR run on the 5' RACE reads, TCRdb lists one record per CDR3 protein. The top ten hold more than 15% of the sample, which has fewer than 350,000 distinct CDR3 sequences, 8.7% seen once. The sequence was collected from a man between 18 and 35 years old who received the YFV17D yellow fever vaccine. The V and J genes are TRBV9 and TRBJ1-2; D gene unclear. The source material was PBMCs, sampled on the day of the first yellow fever vaccination. The DNA of the CDR3 is TGTGCCAGCAGCGTAGTCCCAAGCCGTAACTATGGCTACACCTTC. This encodes CASSVVPSRNYGYTF.